The subject of this entry is one T cell receptor beta chain. The sample belongs to a study of blood T cell repertoires in COVID-19. Study-wide background: The analysed material was cDNA or gDNA that came from T cells, B-cell-depleted T cells, or PBMCs.

Profiled with immunoSEQ multiplex PCR; TCRdb holds only in-frame clones, not every one. The sample comprises roughly 380,000 clones, more than 85% of which are singletons, and 2.5% to 3.5% rests with the top ten. Trimming took off 4 bases at V and 7 bases at J, with 20 bases between the two ends. The CDR3 extends over 16 amino acids. The germline V gene encodes CDR1 MNHNY and CDR2 SVGAGI (reference sequence). The sequence was collected from a woman aged 25 to 39 who had recovered from COVID-19. The sequencing sample was made of PBMCs or T cells enriched from blood (not recorded which). The J gene is TRBJ1-5, the V gene TRBV6-6; D possibly corresponds to TRBD1 (6 bases). This chain's CDR3 is CASSSRDIPRGQPQHF. In DNA form, the CDR3 reads TGTGCCAGCAGTTCCCGGGACATTCCTCGAGGGCAGCCCCAGCATTTT.